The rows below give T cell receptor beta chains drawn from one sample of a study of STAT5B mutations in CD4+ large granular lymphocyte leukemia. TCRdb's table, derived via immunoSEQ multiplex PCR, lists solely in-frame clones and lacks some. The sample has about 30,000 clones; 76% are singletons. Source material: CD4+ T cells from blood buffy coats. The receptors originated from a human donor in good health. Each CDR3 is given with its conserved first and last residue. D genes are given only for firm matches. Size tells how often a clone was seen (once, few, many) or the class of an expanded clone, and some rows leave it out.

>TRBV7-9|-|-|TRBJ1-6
CASSLVSSYNSPLHF
TGTGCCAGCAGCTTGGTGAGCTCCTATAATTCACCCCTCCACTTT
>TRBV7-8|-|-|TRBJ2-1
CASSLNWAGSSYNEQFF
TGTGCCAGCAGCCTTAATTGGGCGGGAAGCTCCTACAATGAGCAGTTCTTC
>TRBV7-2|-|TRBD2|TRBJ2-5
CASSLVAGLAMETQYF
TGTGCCAGCAGCTTAGTAGCGGGACTAGCGATGGAGACCCAGTACTTC
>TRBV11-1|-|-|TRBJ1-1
CASSLGGLTNTEAFF
TGTGCCAGCAGCTTAGGGGGACTGACTAACACTGAAGCTTTCTTT
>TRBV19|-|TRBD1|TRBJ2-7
CASNSRPGQGAYEQYF
TGTGCCAGTAATTCGCGGCCGGGACAGGGGGCCTACGAGCAGTACTTC
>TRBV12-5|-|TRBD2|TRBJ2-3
CASGLGLAGNTDTQYF
TGTGCTAGTGGTTTGGGACTAGCGGGGAACACAGATACGCAGTATTTT
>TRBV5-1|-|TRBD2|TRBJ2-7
CASSFVSGETYEQYF
TGCGCCAGCAGCTTTGTTAGCGGGGAAACCTACGAGCAGTACTTC
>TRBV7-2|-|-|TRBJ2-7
CASSHGYEQYF
TGTGCCAGCAGCCATGGTTACGAGCAGTACTTC
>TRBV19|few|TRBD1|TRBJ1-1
CASSMALGGGESAFF
TGTGCCAGTAGTATGGCCCTTGGAGGGGGCGAGTCAGCTTTCTTT
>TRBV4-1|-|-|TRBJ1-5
CASSQETGGGNQPQHF
TGCGCCAGCAGCCAAGAAACGGGAGGGGGCAATCAGCCCCAGCATTTT
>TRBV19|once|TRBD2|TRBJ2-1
CASIDGRANYNEQFF
TGTGCCAGTATAGACGGGAGGGCCAATTACAATGAGCAGTTCTTC
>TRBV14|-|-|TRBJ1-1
CAGSQSKFGVNTEAFF
TGTGCCGGCAGCCAATCCAAATTCGGGGTGAACACTGAAGCTTTCTTT